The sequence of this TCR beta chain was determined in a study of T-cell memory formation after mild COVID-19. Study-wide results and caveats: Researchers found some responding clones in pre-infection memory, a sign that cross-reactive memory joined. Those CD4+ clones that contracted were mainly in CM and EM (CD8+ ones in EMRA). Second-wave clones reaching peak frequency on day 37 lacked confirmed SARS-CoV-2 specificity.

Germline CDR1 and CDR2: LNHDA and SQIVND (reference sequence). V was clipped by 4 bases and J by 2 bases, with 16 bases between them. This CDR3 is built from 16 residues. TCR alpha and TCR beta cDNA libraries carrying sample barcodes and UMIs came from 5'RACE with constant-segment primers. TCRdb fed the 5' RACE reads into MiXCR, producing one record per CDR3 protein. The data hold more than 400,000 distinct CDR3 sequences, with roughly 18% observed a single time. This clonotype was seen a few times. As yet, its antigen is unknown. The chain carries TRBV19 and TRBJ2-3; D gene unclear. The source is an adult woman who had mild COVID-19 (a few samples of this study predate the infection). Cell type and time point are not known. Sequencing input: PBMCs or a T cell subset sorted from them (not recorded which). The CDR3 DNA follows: TGTGCCAGTAGTACCCCGACTGGATCTAACACAGATACGCAGTATTTT. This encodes CASSTPTGSNTDTQYF.